This T cell receptor (beta chain) was captured by sequencing in a study of blood T cell repertoires in COVID-19. In this sample, this clone turned up many times. The CDR3 length is 12 residues. Germline CDR1 is MNHNY and CDR2 is SVGAGI (reference sequence). The V end was cut by 6 bases, the J end by 5 bases, with 7 bases between. Profiled with immunoSEQ multiplex PCR; TCRdb holds only in-frame clones, not every one. The sample lists 150,000 to 200,000 clones, around 80% occurring once. The specimen was PBMCs or T cells enriched from blood (not recorded which). This sequence joins TRBV6-6 and TRBJ1-4; D not resolved. The TCR was taken from a man aged 50 to 60 who had recovered from COVID-19. CDR3 bases: TGTGCCAGCAGCTGGCCCAATGAAAAACTGTTTTTT. Amino acids: CASSWPNEKLFF.